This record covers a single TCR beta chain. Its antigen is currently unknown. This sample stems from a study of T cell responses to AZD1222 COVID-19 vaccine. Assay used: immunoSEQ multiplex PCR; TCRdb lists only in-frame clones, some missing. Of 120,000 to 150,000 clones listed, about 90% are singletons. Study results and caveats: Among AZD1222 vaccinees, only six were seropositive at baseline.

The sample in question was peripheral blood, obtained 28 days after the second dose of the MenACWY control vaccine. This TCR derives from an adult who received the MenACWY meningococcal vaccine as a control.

The CDR3 sequence: CASSVSLGENTEAFF. The CDR3, as DNA: TGTGCCAGCAGCGTAAGTCTAGGGGAGAACACTGAAGCTTTCTTT. The gene calls are TRBV9 and TRBJ1-1; D perhaps matches TRBD1 (5 bases). V lost 1 base and J 1 base, leaving 11 bases between the germline ends. Looked up from germline, CDR1 is SGDLS and CDR2 is YYNGEE. The CDR3 covers 15 residues.